This is a list of T cell receptor beta chains from one sample in a study of blood T cell repertoires in COVID-19. Sequencing used immunoSEQ multiplex PCR; TCRdb keeps in-frame clones, though not all of them. The sample contains more than 15,000 clones, roughly 80% of which appear only once. The sample consisted of peripheral blood. These receptor sequences come from a man aged 80 or over with active COVID-19. CDR3s include the opening cysteine and the closing phenylalanine or tryptophan. A D gene is named only where the DNA matches it firmly. Not every row has a clone size; where given, it reads once, few, many or a size class.

clone_size	v_call	j_call	d_call	cdr3_nt	cdr3_aa
once	TRBV5-1	TRBJ2-2	TRBD2	TGCGCCAGCAGCAGGACTAGCGGGAGAGGTACCGGGGAGCTGTTTTTT	CASSRTSGRGTGELFF
once	TRBV5-1	TRBJ1-1	TRBD1	TGCGCCAGCAGCTTAACAGGGGGTAAGGACACTGAAGCTTTCTTT	CASSLTGGKDTEAFF
once	TRBV11-3	TRBJ2-1	TRBD1	TGTGCCAGCAGCCCCGGACAGGGGGCCTACAATGAGCAGTTCTTC	CASSPGQGAYNEQFF
.	TRBV30	TRBJ1-2	.	TGTGCCTGGGGGCGGGGAGCTAACTATGGCTACACCTTC	CAWGRGANYGYTF
.	TRBV4-3	TRBJ1-2	TRBD1	TGCGCCAGCAGCCACAGACAGGGGTCGTCGAATGGCTACACCTTC	CASSHRQGSSNGYTF
.	TRBV19	TRBJ2-1	.	TGTGCCAGTAGGCGAACAGGGCTGCCGGTCGATGAGCAGTTCTTC	CASRRTGLPVDEQFF
.	TRBV19	TRBJ2-5	TRBD1	TGTGCCAGTAGTATAAATGACAGGGGGCGAGAGACCCAGTACTTC	CASSINDRGRETQYF
.	TRBV2	TRBJ2-5	TRBD2	TGTGCCAGCAGTGAAGGGACTAGCGGGAGTCGAGAGACCCAGTACTTC	CASSEGTSGSRETQYF
.	TRBV6-6	TRBJ2-3	TRBD2	TGTGCCAGCAGCTCTCGAAGCGGGAGGGGCACAGATACGCAGTATTTT	CASSSRSGRGTDTQYF
.	TRBV15	TRBJ2-3	.	TGTGCCACCAGCAGAGAACCATTGACAGTCCGGAGCACAGATACGCAGTATTTT	CATSREPLTVRSTDTQYF
.	TRBV9	TRBJ2-7	TRBD2	TGTGCCAGCAGCGTGGGACTAGCGGCTCCCTACGAGCAGTACTTC	CASSVGLAAPYEQYF
.	TRBV27	TRBJ2-1	.	TGTGCCAGCAGCAATTACGCCATGAGGCAGTTCTTC	CASSNYAMRQFF
.	TRBV7-9	TRBJ2-2	.	TGTGCCAGCAGTTTTTTGACAGCGAACACCGGGGAGCTGTTTTTT	CASSFLTANTGELFF
.	TRBV24-1	TRBJ2-3	TRBD2	TGTGCCACCAGTGATACCGGGACTAGCGGGAGGTCTACAGATACGCAGTATTTT	CATSDTGTSGRSTDTQYF
.	TRBV28	TRBJ1-2	TRBD1	TGTGCCAGCAGTGCTCCGGGACAGTCTATGGCTATCTCCTTC	CASSAPGQSMAISF
.	TRBV19	TRBJ2-5	.	TGTGCCAGTAGTATTGTGGGGACTCAAGAGACCCAGTACTTC	CASSIVGTQETQYF